This TCR beta chain was recorded in a study of memory CD4+ T cells and cytomegalovirus serostatus (dated by TCRdb to between 2019 and 2020). General notes on the study: The roughly 33 healthy Belgian adults in the cohort included 9 who were CMV seropositive and 24 who were CMV seronegative. CD4+ memory TCRbeta repertoires of a Belgian cohort with known cytomegalovirus serostatus were sequenced in order to replicate a published TCR-based CMV serostatus classifier. Points the paper makes about the study in general: For CMV serostatus prediction, a median bootstrapped AUC of 0.95 was reached with the original framework, and a median bootstrapped AUC of approximately 0.89 was reached with a US-trained random forest. Only CD4+CD45RO+ memory cells were sequenced, in contrast to the original study, which included naive and memory CD4+ and CD8+ populations. The original-framework classifier achieved a median bootstrapped AUC of approximately 0.95 with a 95% CI of 0.76-1.00 on the Belgian cohort. Of under 200 previously reported CMV-associated TCRbeta sequences, around 67 appeared in the CD4+ memory repertoires, each in one to five individuals. The results were interpreted as suggesting that the CMV-associated TCR signature is largely present in the CD4+ memory repertoire.

Remarks on this clone: Its antigen remains unidentified. Base-call qualities are not available, and no considerably larger clone is one nucleotide away.

Genomic DNA was extracted from sorted cells with the Quick-DNA Microprep Kit. TCRbeta DNA was amplified with the immunoSEQ hsTCRbeta kit following the manufacturer's protocol. TCRbeta libraries were sequenced on an Illumina MiSeq instrument. The study's own analysis went as follows. Removing out-of-frame sequences left about 2,300,000 distinct TCRbeta sequences, an average of about 70,000 per individual. Two values were used to score each individual: the count of over 150 previously reported CMV-associated TCRbeta sequences and the total count of productive distinct TCRbeta sequences. A beta-binomial model was reimplemented in Python, and scikit-learn random forests with default parameters were trained on US cohort data. On the Belgian cohort, classifier performance was reported as the median AUC, along with percentile confidence intervals, across 10,000 bootstrap iterations. Imported from immuneACCESS, the table was reduced by TCRdb to in-frame sequences with V and J called. These copies leave out some clones; in studies compared against another copy, an unresolved V gene accounts for under half, and the cause of the remainder is not known. V and J calls and clone size come straight from that table; D and trimming were deduced from the DNA. The sample table contains some 40,000 clones; only one count was recorded for around 80% of them. Roughly 5.2% of the sample is taken by the ten largest.

V has 5 bases trimmed and J has 1 base trimmed; junction bases matching no gene number 5. The CDR3, cysteine through phenylalanine, is 14 amino acids long. The entry retains the CDR3 DNA only, 42 bases that are in frame from base 1. CDR1 and CDR2 are drawn from the germline V gene: MDHEN, SYDVKM. Single viable CD3+CD4+CD8-CD45RO+ cells were sorted as memory CD4+ T cells on a FACSAria II. CMV serostatus was determined with a Roche Elecsys assay detecting serum IgG against CMV pp150, pp28, p38 and p52. After the samples were thawed, total CD4+ T cells were enriched through positive selection using CD4 magnetic microbeads. The samples came from a different study that was designed specifically to examine the CD4+ T cell memory repertoire. Peripheral blood mononuclear cells were isolated and cryopreserved following standard operating procedures; serum was stored at -80 °C. The staining used CD3-PerCP (BW264/56), CD4-APC (RPA-T4), CD45RO-PE (UCHT1) and CD8-Pacific Orange (3B5) antibodies, and Sytox blue was used to exclude non-viable cells.

This TCR came from an adult in good health and CMV-seropositive. The material sequenced was memory CD4+ T cells from blood. The V gene is TRBV28 and the J gene is TRBJ2-7, and 7 bases in between align with TRBD1. CDR3 reads: CASSDRVGSYEQYF. Read as DNA, the sequence is TGTGCCAGCAGTGACAGGGTAGGTTCCTACGAGCAGTACTTC.